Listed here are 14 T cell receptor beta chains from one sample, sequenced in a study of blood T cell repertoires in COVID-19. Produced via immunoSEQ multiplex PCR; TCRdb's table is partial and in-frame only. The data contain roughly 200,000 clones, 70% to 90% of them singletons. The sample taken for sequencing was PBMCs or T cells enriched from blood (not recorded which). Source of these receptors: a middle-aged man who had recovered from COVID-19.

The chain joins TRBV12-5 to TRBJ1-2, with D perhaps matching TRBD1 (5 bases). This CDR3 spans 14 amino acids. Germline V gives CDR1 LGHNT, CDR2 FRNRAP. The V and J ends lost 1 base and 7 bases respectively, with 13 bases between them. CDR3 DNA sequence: TGTGCTAGTGGTTTGGGGCAGGGTTATTCTGGCTACACCTTC. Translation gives CASGLGQGYSGYTF. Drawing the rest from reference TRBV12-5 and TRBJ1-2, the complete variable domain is DARVTQTPRHKVTEMGQEVTMRCQPILGHNTVFWYRQTMMQGLELLAYFRNRAPLDDSGMPKDRFSAEMPDATLATLKIQPSEPRDSAVYFCASGLGQGYSGYTFGSGTRLTVV.

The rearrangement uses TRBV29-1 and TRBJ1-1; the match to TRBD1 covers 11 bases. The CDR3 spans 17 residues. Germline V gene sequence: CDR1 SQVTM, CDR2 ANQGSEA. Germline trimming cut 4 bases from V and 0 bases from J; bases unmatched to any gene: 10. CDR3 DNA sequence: TGCAGCGTTGTTGGGAACCGGGACAGGGGGTTGAACACTGAAGCTTTCTTT. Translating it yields CSVVGNRDRGLNTEAFF.

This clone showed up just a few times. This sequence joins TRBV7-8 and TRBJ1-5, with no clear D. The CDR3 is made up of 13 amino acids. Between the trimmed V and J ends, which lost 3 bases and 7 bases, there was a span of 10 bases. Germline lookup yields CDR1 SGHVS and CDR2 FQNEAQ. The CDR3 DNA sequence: TGTGCCAGCAGCTTCGAGGTGAAGCAGCCCCAGCATTTT. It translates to CASSFEVKQPQHF.

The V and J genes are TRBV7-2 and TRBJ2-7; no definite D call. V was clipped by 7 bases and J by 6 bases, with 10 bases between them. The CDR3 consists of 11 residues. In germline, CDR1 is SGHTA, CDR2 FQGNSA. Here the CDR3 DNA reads TGTGCCAGCACCGGGTACTCCGAGCAGTACTTC. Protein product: CASTGYSEQYF.

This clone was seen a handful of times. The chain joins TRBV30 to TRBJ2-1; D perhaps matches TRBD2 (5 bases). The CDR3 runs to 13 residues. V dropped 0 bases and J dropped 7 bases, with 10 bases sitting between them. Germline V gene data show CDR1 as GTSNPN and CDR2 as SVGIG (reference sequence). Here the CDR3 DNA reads TGTGCCTGGAGTGTACATCCGGGAAATGAGCAGTTCTTC. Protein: CAWSVHPGNEQFF.

This chain's CDR3 is CASSRTGGYGYTF. CDR3 DNA sequence: TGTGCCAGCAGTCGTACAGGGGGGTATGGCTACACCTTC. The rearrangement uses TRBV12-3 or TRBV12-4 and TRBJ1-2, with 8 bases fitting TRBD1. J gave up 5 bases and V 5 bases, and 4 bases lay outside the gene matches. There are 13 residues in the CDR3.

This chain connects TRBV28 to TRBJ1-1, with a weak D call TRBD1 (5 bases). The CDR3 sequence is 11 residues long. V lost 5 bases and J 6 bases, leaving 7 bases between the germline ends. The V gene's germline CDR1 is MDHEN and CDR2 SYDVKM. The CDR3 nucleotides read TGTGCCAGCAGTGTGACAGCTGAAGCTTTCTTT. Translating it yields CASSVTAEAFF.

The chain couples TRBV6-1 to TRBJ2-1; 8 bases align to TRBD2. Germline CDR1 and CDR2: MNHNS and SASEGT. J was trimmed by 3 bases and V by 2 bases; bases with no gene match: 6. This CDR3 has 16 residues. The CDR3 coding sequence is TGTGCCAGCAGTGAAAGTGGGACTAGGGTCTACAATGAGCAGTTCTTC. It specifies CASSESGTRVYNEQFF.

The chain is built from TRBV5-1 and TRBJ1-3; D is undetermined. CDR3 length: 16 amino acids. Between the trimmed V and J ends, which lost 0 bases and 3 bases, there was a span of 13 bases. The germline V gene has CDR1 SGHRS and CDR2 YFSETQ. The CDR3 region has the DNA TGCGCCAGCAGCTTGGCCGGGTTCGGGTATGGAAACACCATATATTTT. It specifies CASSLAGFGYGNTIYF.

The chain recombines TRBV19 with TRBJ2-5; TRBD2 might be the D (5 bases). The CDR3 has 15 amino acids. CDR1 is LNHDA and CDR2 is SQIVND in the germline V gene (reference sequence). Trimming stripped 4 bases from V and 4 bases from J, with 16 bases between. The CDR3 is CASSSGGLGRETQYF. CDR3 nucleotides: TGTGCCAGTAGTAGCGGAGGCTTGGGCAGAGAGACCCAGTACTTC.

CDR3 nucleotide sequence: TGTGCCAGTAGGGACAGCTCCCGGGGAGTAGGTGAAAAACTGTTTTTT. As protein: CASRDSSRGVGEKLFF. The genes are TRBV19 and TRBJ1-4, with D maybe TRBD1 (6 bases). The CDR3 consists of 16 residues. Germline V gene data show CDR1 as LNHDA and CDR2 as SQIVND (reference sequence). Deletions cut 6 bases from V and 7 bases from J, with 21 bases between.

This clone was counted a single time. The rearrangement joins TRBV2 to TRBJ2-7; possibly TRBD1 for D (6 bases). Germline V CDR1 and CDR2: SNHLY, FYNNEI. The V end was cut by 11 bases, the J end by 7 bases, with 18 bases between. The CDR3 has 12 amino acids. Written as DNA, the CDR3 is TGTGCCGGGTGGGACACTACTTGGGAGCAGTACTTC. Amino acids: CAGWDTTWEQYF.

CDR3 nucleotide sequence: TGTGCCAGCAGTGGGGACACGGGAAATTCACCCCTCCACTTT. Translating gives CASSGDTGNSPLHF. The J gene is TRBJ1-6, the V gene TRBV6-1; D is perhaps TRBD1 (6 bases). The V end was cut by 4 bases, the J end by 7 bases, with 11 bases between. Looked up from germline, CDR1 is MNHNS and CDR2 is SASEGT. This CDR3 has 14 amino acids.

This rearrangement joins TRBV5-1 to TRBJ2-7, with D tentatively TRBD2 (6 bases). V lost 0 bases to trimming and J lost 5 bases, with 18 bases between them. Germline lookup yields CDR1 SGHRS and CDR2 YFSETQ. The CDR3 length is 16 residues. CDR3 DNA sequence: TGCGCCAGCAGCTTGGAATCAGGGACTTCAGGCCACGAGCAGTACTTC. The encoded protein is CASSLESGTSGHEQYF. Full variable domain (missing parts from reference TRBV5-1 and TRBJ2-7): KAGVTQTPRYLIKTRGQQVTLSCSPISGHRSVSWYQQTPGQGLQFLFEYFSETQRNKGNFPGRFSGRQFSNSRSEMNVSTLELGDSALYLCASSLESGTSGHEQYFGPGTRLTVT.